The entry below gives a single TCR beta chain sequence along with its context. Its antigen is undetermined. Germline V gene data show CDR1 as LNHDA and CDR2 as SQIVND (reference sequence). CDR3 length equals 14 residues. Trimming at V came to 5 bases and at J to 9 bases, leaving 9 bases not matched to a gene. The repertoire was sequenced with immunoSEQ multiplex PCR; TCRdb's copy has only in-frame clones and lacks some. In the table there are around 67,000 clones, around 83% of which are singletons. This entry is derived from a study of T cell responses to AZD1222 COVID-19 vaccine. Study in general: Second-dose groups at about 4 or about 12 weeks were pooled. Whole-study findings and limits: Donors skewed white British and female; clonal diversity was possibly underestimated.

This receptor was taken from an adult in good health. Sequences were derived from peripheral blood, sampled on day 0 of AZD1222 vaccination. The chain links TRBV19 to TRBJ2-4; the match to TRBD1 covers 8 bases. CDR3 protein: CASSGQGVVGIQYF. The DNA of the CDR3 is TGTGCCAGTAGTGGACAGGGTGTCGTTGGCATTCAGTACTTC.